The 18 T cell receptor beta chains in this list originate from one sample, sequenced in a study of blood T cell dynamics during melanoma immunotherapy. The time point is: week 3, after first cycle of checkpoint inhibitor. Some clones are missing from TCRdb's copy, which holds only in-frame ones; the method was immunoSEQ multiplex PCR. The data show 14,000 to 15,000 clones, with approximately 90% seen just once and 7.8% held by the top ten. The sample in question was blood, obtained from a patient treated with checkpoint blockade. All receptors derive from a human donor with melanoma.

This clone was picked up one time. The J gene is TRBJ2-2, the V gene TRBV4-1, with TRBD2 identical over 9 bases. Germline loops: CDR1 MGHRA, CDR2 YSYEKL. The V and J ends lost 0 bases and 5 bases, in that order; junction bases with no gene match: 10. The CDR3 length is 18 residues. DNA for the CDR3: TGCGCCAGCAGCCAAGATGGGATTAGCGGGAGAGGGACCGGGGAGCTGTTTTTT. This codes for CASSQDGISGRGTGELFF.

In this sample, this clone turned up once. The CDR3 nucleotides read TGTGCCAGCAGTCGGGACAGGGGATTTGAAGCTTTCTTT. It specifies CASSRDRGFEAFF. The chain couples TRBV27 to TRBJ1-1; TRBD1 agrees at 10 bases. V trimming: 5 bases; J trimming: 7 bases; junction bases outside the gene matches: 4. This CDR3 spans 13 amino acids. Germline CDR1 MNHEY, CDR2 SMNVEV (reference sequence).

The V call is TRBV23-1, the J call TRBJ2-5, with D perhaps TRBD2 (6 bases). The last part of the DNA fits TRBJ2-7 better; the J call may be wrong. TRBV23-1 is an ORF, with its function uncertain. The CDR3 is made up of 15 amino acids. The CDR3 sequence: CASRGERTASYEQYF. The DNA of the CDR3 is TGCGCCAGCCGCGGGGAGCGAACCGCTTCCTACGAGCAGTACTTC.

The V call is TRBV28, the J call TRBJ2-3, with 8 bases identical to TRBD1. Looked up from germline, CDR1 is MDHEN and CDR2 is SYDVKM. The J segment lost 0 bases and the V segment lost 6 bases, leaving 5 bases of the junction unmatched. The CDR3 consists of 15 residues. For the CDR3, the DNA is TGTGCCAGCAGGCTCCAGGGGGCGAGCACAGATACGCAGTATTTT. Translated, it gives CASRLQGASTDTQYF.

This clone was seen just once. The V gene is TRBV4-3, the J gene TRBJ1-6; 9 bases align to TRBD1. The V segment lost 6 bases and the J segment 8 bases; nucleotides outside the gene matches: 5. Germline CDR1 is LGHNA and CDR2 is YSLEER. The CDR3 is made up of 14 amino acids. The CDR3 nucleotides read TGCGCCAGCAGAACCACAGGGGGCGATTCACCCCTCCACTTT. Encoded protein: CASRTTGGDSPLHF.

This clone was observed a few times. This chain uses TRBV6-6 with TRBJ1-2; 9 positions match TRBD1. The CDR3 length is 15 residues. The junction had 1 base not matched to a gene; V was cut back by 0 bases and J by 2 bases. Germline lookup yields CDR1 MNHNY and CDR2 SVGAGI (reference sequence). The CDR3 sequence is CASSYSGTGNYGYTF. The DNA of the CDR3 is TGTGCCAGCAGTTACTCAGGGACAGGGAACTATGGCTACACCTTC.

CDR3 residues: CASSLSTNWGKNIQYF. CDR3 sequence (DNA): TGTGCCAGCAGCTTAAGCACCAATTGGGGCAAAAACATTCAGTACTTC. This chain joins TRBV11-1 and TRBJ2-4; D gene uncertain. Per the germline V gene, CDR1 is SGHAT and CDR2 is FQDESV (reference sequence). The CDR3 is 16 amino acids. V was pared by 2 bases and J by 3 bases, with 14 bases between.

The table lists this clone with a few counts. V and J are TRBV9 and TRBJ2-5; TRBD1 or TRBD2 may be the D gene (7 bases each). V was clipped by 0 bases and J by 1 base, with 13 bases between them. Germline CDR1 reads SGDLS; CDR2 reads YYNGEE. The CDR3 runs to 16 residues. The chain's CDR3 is CASSVAPRGGQETQYF. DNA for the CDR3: TGTGCCAGCAGCGTAGCCCCCAGGGGGGGCCAAGAGACCCAGTACTTC.

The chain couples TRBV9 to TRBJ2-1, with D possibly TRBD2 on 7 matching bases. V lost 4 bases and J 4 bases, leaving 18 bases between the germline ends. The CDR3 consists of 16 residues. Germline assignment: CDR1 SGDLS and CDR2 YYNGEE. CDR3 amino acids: CASSHRGAGAYNEQFF. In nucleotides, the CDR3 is TGTGCCAGCAGCCACCGGGGGGCGGGAGCGTACAATGAGCAGTTCTTC.

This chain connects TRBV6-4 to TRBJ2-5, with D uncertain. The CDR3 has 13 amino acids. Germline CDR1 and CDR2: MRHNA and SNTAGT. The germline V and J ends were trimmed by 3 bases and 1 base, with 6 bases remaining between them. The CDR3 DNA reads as TGTGCCAGCAGTGAAACAGTCCAAGAGACCCAGTACTTC. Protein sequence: CASSETVQETQYF.

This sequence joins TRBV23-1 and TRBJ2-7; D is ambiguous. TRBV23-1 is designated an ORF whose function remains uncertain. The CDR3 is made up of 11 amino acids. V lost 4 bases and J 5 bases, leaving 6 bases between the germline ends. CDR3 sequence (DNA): TGCGCCAGCAGTCTCAAACACGAGCAGTACTTC. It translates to CASSLKHEQYF.

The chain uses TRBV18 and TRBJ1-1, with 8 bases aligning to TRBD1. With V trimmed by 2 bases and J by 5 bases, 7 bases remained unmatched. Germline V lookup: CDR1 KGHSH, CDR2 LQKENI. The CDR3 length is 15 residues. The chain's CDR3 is CASSPTGGERTEAFF. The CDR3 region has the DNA TGTGCCAGCTCACCAACAGGGGGGGAGAGGACTGAAGCTTTCTTT. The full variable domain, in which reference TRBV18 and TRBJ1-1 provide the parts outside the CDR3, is NAGVMQNPRHLVRRRGQEARLRCSPMKGHSHVYWYRQLPEEGLKFMVYLQKENIIDESGMPKERFSAEFPKEGPSILRIQQVVRGDSAAYFCASSPTGGERTEAFFGQGTRLTVV.

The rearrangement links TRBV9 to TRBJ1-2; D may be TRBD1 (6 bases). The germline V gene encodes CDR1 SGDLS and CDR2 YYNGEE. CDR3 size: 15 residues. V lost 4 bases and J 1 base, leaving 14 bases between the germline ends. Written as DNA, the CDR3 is TGTGCCAGCAGCCTCCGTGAAGGGGGTAACTATGGCTACACCTTC. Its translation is CASSLREGGNYGYTF. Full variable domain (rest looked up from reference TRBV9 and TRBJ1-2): DSGVTQTPKHLITATGQRVTLRCSPRSGDLSVYWYQQSLDQGLQFLIQYYNGEERAKGNILERFSAQQFPDLHSELNLSSLELGDSALYFCASSLREGGNYGYTFGSGTRLTVV.

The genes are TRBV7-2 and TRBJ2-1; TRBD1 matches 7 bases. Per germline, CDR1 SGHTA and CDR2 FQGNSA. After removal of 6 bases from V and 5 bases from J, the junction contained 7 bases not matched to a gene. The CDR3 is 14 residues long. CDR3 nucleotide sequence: TGTGCCAGCAGTGGACAGGATTGGAACAATGAGCAGTTCTTC. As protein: CASSGQDWNNEQFF.

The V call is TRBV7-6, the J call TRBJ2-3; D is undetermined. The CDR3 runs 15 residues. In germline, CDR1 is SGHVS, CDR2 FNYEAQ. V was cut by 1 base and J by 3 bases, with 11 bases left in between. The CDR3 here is CASSLGWAGTDTQYF. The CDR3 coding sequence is TGTGCCAGCAGCTTAGGGTGGGCCGGGACAGATACGCAGTATTTT.

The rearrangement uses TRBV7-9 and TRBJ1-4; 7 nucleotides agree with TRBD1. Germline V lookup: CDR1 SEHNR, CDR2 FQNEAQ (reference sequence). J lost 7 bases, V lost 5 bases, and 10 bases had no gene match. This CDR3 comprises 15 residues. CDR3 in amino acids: CASSAYRGRGEKLFF. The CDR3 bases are TGTGCCAGCAGCGCCTACAGGGGCAGGGGTGAAAAACTGTTTTTT.

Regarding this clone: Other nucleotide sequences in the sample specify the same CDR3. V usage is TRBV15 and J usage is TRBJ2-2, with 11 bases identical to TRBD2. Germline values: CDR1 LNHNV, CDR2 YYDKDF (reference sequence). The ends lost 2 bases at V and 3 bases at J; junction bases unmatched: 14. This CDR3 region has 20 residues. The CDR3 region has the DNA TGTGCCACCAGCAGAACGGGACTAGCGGAGGGGTTGAGTTACACCGGGGAGCTGTTTTTT. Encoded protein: CATSRTGLAEGLSYTGELFF. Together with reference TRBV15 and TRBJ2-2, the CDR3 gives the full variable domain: DAMVIQNPRYQVTQFGKPVTLSCSQTLNHNVMYWYQQKSSQAPKLLFHYYDKDFNNEADTPDNFQSRRPNTSFCFLDIRSPGLGDTAMYLCATSRTGLAEGLSYTGELFFGEGSRLTVL.

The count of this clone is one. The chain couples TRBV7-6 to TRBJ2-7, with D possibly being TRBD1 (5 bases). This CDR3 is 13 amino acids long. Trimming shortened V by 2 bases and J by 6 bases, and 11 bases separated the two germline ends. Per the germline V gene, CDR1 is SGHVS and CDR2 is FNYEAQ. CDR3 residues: CASSLMGQGEQYF. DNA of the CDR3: TGTGCCAGCAGCTTAATGGGCCAGGGCGAGCAGTACTTC.